This T cell receptor beta chain derives from a study of cytomegalovirus exposure and HLA in healthy donors. For the study at large: From HLA-typed donors, an early data release held about 85 million unique TCRs.

Germline CDR1 reads MNHNS; CDR2 reads SASEGT. The CDR3 is made up of 15 amino acids. Losses at the gene ends were 1 base for V and 4 bases for J; bases not matched to a gene: 4. PCR primers comprised 60 Vbeta and 13 Jbeta primers. Using immunoSEQ multiplex PCR, the repertoire was profiled, and TCRdb retains in-frame clones only, with some absent. In the table there are around 150,000 clones, about four fifths of which are singletons. The sample holds one count of this clone. Antigen unknown. General study findings and limits: The study put 150 to 200 TCR beta chains on its list as cytomegalovirus-associated. No immune exposure information besides CMV serostatus was available.

The source of this sequence is a woman aged 40-49 years in good health and CMV-seronegative. The chain uses TRBV6-1 and TRBJ1-2; 9 bases are a match to TRBD1. Sequenced sample: PBMCs. The CDR3 sequence: CASSEVTGGAYGYTF. For the CDR3, the DNA is TGTGCCAGCAGTGAAGTCACAGGGGGCGCCTATGGCTACACCTTC.